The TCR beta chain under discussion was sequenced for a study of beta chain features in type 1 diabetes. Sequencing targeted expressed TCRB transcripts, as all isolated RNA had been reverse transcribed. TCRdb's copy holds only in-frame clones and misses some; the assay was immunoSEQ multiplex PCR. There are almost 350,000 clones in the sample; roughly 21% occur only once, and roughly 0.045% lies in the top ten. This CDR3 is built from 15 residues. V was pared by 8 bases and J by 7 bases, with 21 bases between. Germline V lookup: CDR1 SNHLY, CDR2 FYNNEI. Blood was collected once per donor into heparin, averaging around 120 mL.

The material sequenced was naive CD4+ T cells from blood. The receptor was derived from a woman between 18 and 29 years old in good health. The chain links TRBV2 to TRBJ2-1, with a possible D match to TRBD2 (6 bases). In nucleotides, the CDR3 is TGTGCCAGCGGGCAGGAGGGACCATTAGGAAATGAGCAGTTCTTC. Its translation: CASGQEGPLGNEQFF.